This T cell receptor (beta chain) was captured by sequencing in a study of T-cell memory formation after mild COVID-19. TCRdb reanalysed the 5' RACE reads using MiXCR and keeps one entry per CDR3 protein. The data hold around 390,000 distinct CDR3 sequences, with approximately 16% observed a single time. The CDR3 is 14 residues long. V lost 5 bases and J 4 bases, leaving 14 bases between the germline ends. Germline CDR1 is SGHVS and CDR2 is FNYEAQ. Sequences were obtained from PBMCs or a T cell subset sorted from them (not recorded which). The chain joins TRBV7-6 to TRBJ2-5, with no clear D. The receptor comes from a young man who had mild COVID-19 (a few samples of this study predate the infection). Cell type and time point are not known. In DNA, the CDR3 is TGTGCCAGCAGCGCCTTCCCCACTGTAGAGACCCAGTACTTC. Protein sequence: CASSAFPTVETQYF.